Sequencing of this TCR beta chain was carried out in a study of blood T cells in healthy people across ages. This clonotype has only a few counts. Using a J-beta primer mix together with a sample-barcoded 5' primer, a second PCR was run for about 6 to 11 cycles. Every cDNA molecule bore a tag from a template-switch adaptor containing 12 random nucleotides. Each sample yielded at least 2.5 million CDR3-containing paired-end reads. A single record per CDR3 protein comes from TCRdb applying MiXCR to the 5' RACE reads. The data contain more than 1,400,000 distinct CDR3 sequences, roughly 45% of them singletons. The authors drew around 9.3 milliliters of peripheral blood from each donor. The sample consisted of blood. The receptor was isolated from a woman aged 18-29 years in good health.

The CDR3 region is CASTQGSTTGELFF. The CDR3 DNA is TGTGCCAGCACCCAAGGCTCAACCACCGGGGAGCTGTTTTTT. The V and J genes are TRBV7-9 and TRBJ2-2, with no clear D. This CDR3 is built from 14 residues. The germline CDR1 and CDR2 sequences are SEHNR and FQNEAQ (reference sequence). The V end was cut by 7 bases, the J end by 4 bases, with 13 bases between.